One and the same sample provided the 29 T cell receptor beta chains below, sequenced in a study of vaccination and CD4 T cells after COVID-19 (dated by TCRdb to 2021 to 2024). Library generation was performed with PCR. Sequencing was carried out with an Illumina iSeq 100. TCRdb itself trimmed the public reads at Q25 with fastp, ran MiXCR and retained productive beta chains. Entries that share a CDR3 protein sequence are merged under the most common genes and DNA. This sample gives 20,000 to 25,000 distinct CDR3 sequences in total; roughly 56% of them show up just once. The top ten constitute about 1% of the sample. This specimen was CD4+ T cells from blood, taken before SARS-CoV-2 vaccination. The receptors were gathered from a human donor who had recovered from COVID-19.

The V and J genes are TRBV6-2 or TRBV6-3 and TRBJ1-6; possibly TRBD1 for D (6 bases). Per the germline V gene, CDR1 is MNHEY and CDR2 is SVGEGT. The CDR3 is 14 residues long. Deletions cut 4 bases from V and 7 bases from J, with 11 bases between. Here the CDR3 DNA reads TGTGCCAGCAGTTGGGGGCAGAAGAATTCACCCCTCCACTTT. Protein product: CASSWGQKNSPLHF.

The DNA of the CDR3 is TGTGCCAGCAGTGAACCGGTGCAAGAGACCCAGTACTTC. Translating it yields CASSEPVQETQYF. The genes are TRBV6-1 and TRBJ2-5; no definite D call. From germline, CDR1 is MNHNS and CDR2 SASEGT. The V gene lost 2 bases and the J gene lost 2 bases, with 6 bases spanning the gap. CDR3 length: 13 residues.

V gene TRBV10-3 combines with J gene TRBJ2-2; 10 nucleotides align to TRBD1. CDR1 and CDR2 from the germline V gene are ENHRY and SYGVKD. With 10 bases clipped from V and 7 bases from J, the junction kept 15 bases outside the gene matches. The CDR3 covers 16 residues. The CDR3 nucleotides read TGTGCCAGCAGCTCCGGGACAGGGGATTTGAACGGGGAGCTGTTTTTT. Translation: CASSSGTGDLNGELFF.

The chain is built from TRBV6-2 or TRBV6-3 and TRBJ1-1; TRBD1 might be the D (5 bases). The CDR3 runs 15 residues. Germline values: CDR1 MNHEY, CDR2 SVGEGT. Trimming cost V 5 bases and J 8 bases, with 21 bases left between them. CDR3 protein: CASSNPGGGDWEAFF. In nucleotides, the CDR3 is TGTGCCAGCAGTAACCCGGGAGGAGGGGACTGGGAAGCTTTCTTT.

This clonotype was observed once. The chain has TRBV7-9 and TRBJ2-1, with 12 bases identical to TRBD2. Trimming removed 4 bases from V and 5 bases from J; junction bases left unmatched: 3. Germline CDR1 reads SEHNR; CDR2 reads FQNEAQ (reference sequence). The CDR3 totals 15 residues. In nucleotides, the CDR3 is TGTGCCAGCAGCTCTCTAGCGGGAGGGAACAATGAGCAGTTCTTC. This sequence encodes CASSSLAGGNNEQFF.

The CDR3 sequence is CASSRTGTGGSDTQYF. Here the CDR3 DNA reads TGTGCCAGCAGCCGAACCGGGACAGGGGGCTCAGATACGCAGTATTTT. The gene calls are TRBV7-3 and TRBJ2-3; TRBD1 agrees at 12 bases. The CDR3 totals 16 residues. The germline V gene has CDR1 SGHTA and CDR2 FQGTGA. V gave up 5 bases and J gave up 4 bases; unmatched junction bases: 7.

A few counts support this clonotype. J is TRBJ1-5 and V is TRBV6-2 or TRBV6-3; TRBD1 matches 7 bases. The germline V gene has CDR1 MNHEY and CDR2 SVGEGT. With 4 bases clipped from V and 0 bases from J, the junction kept 3 bases outside the gene matches. The CDR3 extends over 15 amino acids. CDR3 DNA sequence: TGTGCCAGCAGTTGGGGGACAGATAGCAATCAGCCCCAGCATTTT. Translation: CASSWGTDSNQPQHF.

The V call is TRBV27, the J call TRBJ1-4; a possible D gene is TRBD1 (5 bases). The CDR3 loop spans 16 amino acids. V was cut by 5 bases and J by 0 bases, with 13 bases left in between. The germline V gene has CDR1 MNHEY and CDR2 SMNVEV (reference sequence). DNA for the CDR3: TGTGCCAGCAGTCCATCAGGGTTGCCAACTAATGAAAAACTGTTTTTT. This encodes CASSPSGLPTNEKLFF.

This clonotype was observed a few times. V and J are TRBV10-1 and TRBJ2-2; 9 nucleotides line up with TRBD1. This CDR3 region has 14 residues. After removal of 8 bases from V and 1 base from J, the junction contained 2 bases not matched to a gene. Germline V gives CDR1 WNHNN, CDR2 SYGVQD (reference sequence). The DNA of the CDR3 is TGCGCCAGCCGGGACAGGGTGAACACCGGGGAGCTGTTTTTT. This translates into CASRDRVNTGELFF.

This chain joins TRBV20-1 and TRBJ2-3; TRBD2 might be the D (5 bases). With 4 bases removed from V and 0 bases from J, the gap between germline ends came to 17 bases. The CDR3 consists of 16 residues. CDR1 is DFQATT and CDR2 is SNEGSKA in the germline V gene (reference sequence). Here the CDR3 DNA reads TGCAGTGCTACTTCCTTGGACGGGATAAGCACAGATACGCAGTATTTT. This translates into CSATSLDGISTDTQYF.

The chain recombines TRBV30 with TRBJ1-6, with D uncertain. CDR1 and CDR2 from the germline V gene are GTSNPN and SVGIG (reference sequence). Trimming removed 0 bases from V and 7 bases from J, with 1 base in between. This CDR3 comprises 11 residues. For the CDR3, the DNA is TGTGCCTGGAGTGTAAATTCACCCCTCCACTTT. It specifies CAWSVNSPLHF.

This sequence joins TRBV19 and TRBJ2-7, with TRBD1 matching 7 bases. The CDR3 sequence is 13 residues long. Trimming removed 4 bases from V and 5 bases from J; junction bases left unmatched: 5. From germline, CDR1 is LNHDA and CDR2 SQIVND (reference sequence). CDR3: CASSKTGSHEQYF. In nucleotides, the CDR3 is TGTGCCAGTAGTAAGACAGGGAGCCACGAGCAGTACTTC.

The rearrangement links TRBV20-1 to TRBJ1-1; TRBD1 might be the D (5 bases). The germline V and J ends were trimmed by 2 bases and 11 bases, with 15 bases remaining between them. Germline loops: CDR1 DFQATT, CDR2 SNEGSKA (reference sequence). The CDR3 spans 12 residues. CDR3 sequence (DNA): TGCAGTGCTAGAAGGGCTGGGGGAGACGCTTTCTTT. It yields the protein CSARRAGGDAFF.

This clonotype was seen more than once but under ten times. This chain uses TRBV28 with TRBJ1-1; D remains ambiguous. V was pared by 6 bases and J by 3 bases, with 11 bases between. This CDR3 is built from 13 residues. Germline loops: CDR1 MDHEN, CDR2 SYDVKM. In DNA, the CDR3 is TGTGCCAGCAGCCCCGGCCAGCACACTGAAGCTTTCTTT. Its protein is CASSPGQHTEAFF.

J is TRBJ1-6 and V is TRBV27, with 9 bases that match TRBD1. There are 15 residues in the CDR3. Germline V lookup: CDR1 MNHEY, CDR2 SMNVEV (reference sequence). Trimming removed 5 bases from V and 10 bases from J; junction bases left unmatched: 9. The CDR3: CASSPAGQGPSPLHF. The CDR3 nucleotides read TGTGCCAGCAGTCCCGCGGGACAGGGCCCCTCACCCCTCCACTTT.

The gene calls are TRBV6-5 and TRBJ2-1; TRBD2 matches 9 bases. With V trimmed by 3 bases and J by 2 bases, 2 bases remained unmatched. The CDR3 is made up of 15 amino acids. CDR1 and CDR2 (germline): MNHEY, SVGAGI. This CDR3 is CASSYSSGTYNEQFF. The CDR3 nucleotides are TGTGCCAGCAGTTATTCTAGCGGGACCTACAATGAGCAGTTCTTC.

This chain links TRBV10-3 with TRBJ2-7, with D perhaps given as TRBD1 or TRBD2 (7 bases each). CDR1 is ENHRY and CDR2 is SYGVKD in the germline V gene. There are 15 residues in the CDR3. V shed 7 bases and J shed 7 bases, with 23 bases lying between them. In DNA, the CDR3 is TGTGCCATCACCCCAGGGGGGAGGGGGTTTGGAGAGCAGTACTTC. The encoded protein is CAITPGGRGFGEQYF.

V is TRBV20-1 and J is TRBJ2-7; D might be TRBD2 (5 bases). CDR1 and CDR2 from the germline V gene are DFQATT and SNEGSKA (reference sequence). V was shortened by 3 bases and J by 6 bases, with 15 bases between the two germline ends. The CDR3 has 13 amino acids. As DNA, the CDR3 is TGCAGTGCTAGCATCCGGCGGGTGGGCGAGCAGTACTTC. It codes for CSASIRRVGEQYF.

The chain uses TRBV19 and TRBJ1-3; maybe TRBD1 (5 bases). The CDR3 totals 14 residues. Germline V CDR1 and CDR2: LNHDA, SQIVND (reference sequence). Trimming pared 6 bases from V and 2 bases from J, leaving 11 bases between. The CDR3 here is CASRVQGAGNTIYF. The DNA for the CDR3 is TGTGCCAGTAGGGTTCAGGGAGCTGGAAACACCATATATTTT.

The chain employs TRBV6-1 and TRBJ2-7; TRBD2 aligns across 13 bases. The germline gives CDR1 MNHNS, CDR2 SASEGT. There are 19 residues in the CDR3. After removal of 6 bases from V and 0 bases from J, the junction contained 14 bases not matched to a gene. The CDR3 bases are TGTGCCAGCAGATCGACCTGGGGGACTAGCGGGACAAGCTCCTACGAGCAGTACTTC. Translating gives CASRSTWGTSGTSSYEQYF.

This clonotype has a handful of counts. V is TRBV10-1 and J is TRBJ1-6, with D possibly being TRBD1 (5 bases). Germline-derived CDR1 and CDR2 are WNHNN and SYGVQD (reference sequence). The CDR3 contains 17 residues. The V and J ends lost 2 bases and 6 bases respectively, with 17 bases between them. CDR3 sequence reads: CASSEPTRQTINSPLHF. The CDR3, as DNA: TGCGCCAGCAGTGAGCCCACCCGACAGACAATTAATTCACCCCTCCACTTT.

The rearrangement links TRBV18 to TRBJ2-3; D is uncertain. Germline V gene sequence: CDR1 KGHSH, CDR2 LQKENI. The CDR3 extends over 14 amino acids. With 2 bases removed from V and 6 bases from J, the gap between germline ends came to 12 bases. CDR3 DNA sequence: TGTGCCAGCTCACCATCCCTCCTTGGCGATACGCAGTATTTT. Its protein is CASSPSLLGDTQYF.

This clonotype turned up a few times. In DNA, the CDR3 is TGCAGTGCTCCCGAGAGCACAGATACGCAGTATTTT. Translating it yields CSAPESTDTQYF. This chain links TRBV20-1 with TRBJ2-3; D is unresolved. This CDR3 region has 12 residues. With 5 bases removed from V and 0 bases from J, the gap between germline ends came to 6 bases. The germline V gene encodes CDR1 DFQATT and CDR2 SNEGSKA (reference sequence).

The genes are TRBV6-2 or TRBV6-3 and TRBJ1-2, with D possibly being TRBD1 (6 bases). The CDR3 has 12 residues. From germline, CDR1 is MNHEY and CDR2 SVGEGT. Trimming cost V 5 bases and J 12 bases, with 16 bases left between them. This CDR3 reads CASSPDTGTNTF. CDR3 coding DNA: TGTGCCAGCAGTCCCGACACAGGGACCAACACCTTC.

This chain's CDR3 is CAITGSGSGNTIYF. DNA of the CDR3: TGTGCCATCACTGGAAGTGGCTCTGGAAACACCATATATTTT. The chain links TRBV10-3 to TRBJ1-3; D gene unclear. V lost 7 bases to trimming and J lost 0 bases, with 10 bases between them. The CDR3 totals 14 residues. Germline lookup yields CDR1 ENHRY and CDR2 SYGVKD.

The gene calls are TRBV4-2 and TRBJ1-6; D remains ambiguous. Trimming took off 0 bases at V and 6 bases at J, with 12 bases between the two ends. Germline assignment: CDR1 LGHNA and CDR2 YNFKEQ. This CDR3 comprises 16 residues. The CDR3: CASSQDDVGGNSPLHF. The CDR3 DNA follows: TGTGCCAGCAGCCAAGATGATGTGGGAGGTAATTCACCCCTCCACTTT.

This clonotype was counted a few times. The chain couples TRBV6-5 to TRBJ2-7; 11 nucleotides line up with TRBD2. Germline V gene sequence: CDR1 MNHEY, CDR2 SVGAGI. CDR3 length: 17 amino acids. After removal of 0 bases from V and 2 bases from J, the junction contained 6 bases not matched to a gene. The CDR3 sequence: CASSYSTSGAAPYEQYF. CDR3 bases: TGTGCCAGCAGTTACTCGACTAGCGGGGCAGCCCCCTACGAGCAGTACTTC.

In its sample, this clonotype was seen a few times. V gene TRBV7-2 combines with J gene TRBJ1-2, with 12 bases aligning to TRBD1. The length of the CDR3 is 14 residues. In germline, CDR1 is SGHTA, CDR2 FQGNSA. V shed 1 base and J 7 bases; nucleotides not matched to a gene: 1. The CDR3: CASSLGGQGAGYTF. The CDR3 nucleotides are TGTGCCAGCAGCTTAGGGGGACAGGGGGCTGGCTACACCTTC.

The V and J genes are TRBV28 and TRBJ1-1; the D gene is possibly TRBD1 (6 bases). V shed 7 bases and J shed 3 bases, with 15 bases lying between them. Per germline, CDR1 MDHEN and CDR2 SYDVKM. The CDR3 runs to 14 residues. CDR3 amino acids: CASIRGVPYTEAFF. The CDR3, as DNA: TGTGCCAGCATCAGGGGCGTCCCATACACTGAAGCTTTCTTT.